One and the same sample provided the 30 T cell receptor beta chains below, sequenced in a study of HIV-infected patients and healthy controls. All unsorted peripheral T cells were captured because whole blood was used without fractionation. Alpha and beta constant-region primers primed reverse transcription of approximately 460 ng RNA. Separate chain-specific third strand synthesis with multiplexing indices produced the alpha and beta libraries. One entry per CDR3 protein results from TCRdb running MiXCR on the 5' RACE reads. This sample carries about 5,500 distinct CDR3 sequences, roughly 8.2% of them seen once, and the ten largest clones take 15% to 20%. Sample: blood, taken before antiretroviral therapy. The receptor source for this set is an adult with HIV infection.

The V call is TRBV27, the J call TRBJ1-5, with 8 bases identical to TRBD1. The CDR3 consists of 17 residues. V lost 4 bases and J lost 7; bases outside the gene matches: 15. Germline values: CDR1 MNHEY, CDR2 SMNVEV (reference sequence). The CDR3 loop is CASSSDPGTGLRQPQHF. The CDR3 bases are TGTGCCAGCAGTTCAGACCCCGGGACAGGCTTGAGGCAGCCCCAGCATTTT.

This chain links TRBV5-1 with TRBJ1-4; D might be TRBD1 (5 bases). Germline CDR1 is SGHRS and CDR2 is YFSETQ. Deletions cut 4 bases from V and 15 bases from J, with 22 bases between. The CDR3 spans 14 residues. CDR3: CASSADRPLGEMFF. The DNA of the CDR3 is TGCGCCAGCAGCGCCGACAGACCTCTAGGAGAGATGTTTTTT. Combining the CDR3 with reference TRBV5-1 and TRBJ1-4 gives the whole variable domain KAGVTQTPRYLIKTRGQQVTLSCSPISGHRSVSWYQQTPGQGLQFLFEYFSETQRNKGNFPGRFSGRQFSNSRSEMNVSTLELGDSALYLCASSADRPLGEMFFGSGTQLSVL.

By sample share, this clonotype is medium-sized. The rearrangement joins TRBV2 to TRBJ2-2; D ambiguous. The CDR3 length is 14 residues. V lost 4 bases and J lost 6, with 12 bases in between. Germline-derived CDR1 and CDR2 are SNHLY and FYNNEI. The CDR3 here is CASSGPPKAGELFF. The DNA for the CDR3 is TGTGCCAGCAGTGGGCCTCCAAAGGCCGGGGAGCTGTTTTTT.

This clonotype was counted at least ten times. The CDR3 nucleotides read TGTGCCAGCTCACCAAATCAGGATGGCTACACCTTC. Protein: CASSPNQDGYTF. The gene calls are TRBV18 and TRBJ1-2, with D unclear. The germline gives CDR1 KGHSH, CDR2 LQKENI. V lost 2 bases and J lost 6, with 7 bases in between. The CDR3 has 12 amino acids.

Judged by abundance, this clonotype is medium-sized. V gene TRBV7-3 combines with J gene TRBJ2-3, with D hard to call. Germline CDR1 and CDR2: SGHTA and FQGTGA. The V end was cut by 5 bases, the J end by 4 bases, with 16 bases between. This CDR3 is 15 amino acids long. The CDR3 loop is CASSVDSSSADTQYF. Written as DNA, the CDR3 is TGTGCCAGCAGCGTCGACTCCAGTTCTGCAGATACGCAGTATTTT. The entire variable domain, with the rest obtained from reference TRBV7-3 and TRBJ2-3, is as follows: GAGVSQTPSNKVTEKGKYVELRCDPISGHTALYWYRQSLGQGPEFLIYFQGTGAADDSGLPNDRFFAVRPEGSVSTLKIQRTERGDSAVYLCASSVDSSSADTQYFGPGTRLTVL.

By share, this clonotype ranks as medium-sized. J is TRBJ2-1 and V is TRBV7-7, with TRBD1 identical over 7 bases. The junction had 7 bases not matched to a gene; V was cut back by 5 bases and J by 9 bases. Germline CDR1 SSHAT, CDR2 FNYEAQ (reference sequence). This CDR3 spans 13 amino acids. CDR3 protein: CASSLDRAGEQFF. The CDR3 DNA is TGTGCCAGCAGCCTCGACAGGGCTGGTGAGCAGTTCTTC.

This clonotype was seen only a few times. With a much larger clone just one base away, this may be a read error. V usage is TRBV10-3 and J usage is TRBJ2-2, with a possible D match to TRBD1 (6 bases). The CDR3 extends over 15 amino acids. Germline loops: CDR1 ENHRY, CDR2 SYGVKD. Trimming took off 7 bases at V and 1 base at J, with 13 bases between the two ends. CDR3: CAITMGHGNTGELFF. The CDR3 DNA reads TGTGCCATCACCATGGGACATGGGAACACCGGGGAGCTGTTTTTT.

This clonotype was counted between two and nine times. This sequence joins TRBV6-1 and TRBJ1-3; maybe TRBD1 (5 bases). Trimming stripped 2 bases from V and 1 base from J, with 9 bases between. CDR1 is MNHNS and CDR2 is SASEGT in the germline V gene. The CDR3 is 15 amino acids. The DNA for the CDR3 is TGTGCCAGCAGTGAACGACAGCCTTCTGGAAACACCATATATTTT. Protein product: CASSERQPSGNTIYF.

In its sample, this clonotype is medium-sized. V gene TRBV3-1 combines with J gene TRBJ2-5; 7 positions match TRBD2. Germline CDR1 is LGHDT and CDR2 is YNNKEL (reference sequence). This CDR3 has 15 residues. V shed 1 base, J shed 5 bases, and the junction held 7 bases outside the gene matches. CDR3 amino acids: CASSQGPTSMETQYF. The DNA of the CDR3 is TGTGCCAGCAGCCAAGGCCCGACTAGCATGGAGACCCAGTACTTC.

The chain recombines TRBV16 with TRBJ1-6; no firm D call. This CDR3 has 12 amino acids. V lost 8 bases and J lost 13, with 15 bases in between. The V gene's germline CDR1 is KGHSY and CDR2 FQNENV. CDR3 DNA: TGTGCCAGCCAATCCACCCAAGACCCCCTCCACTTT. This translates into CASQSTQDPLHF.

There are many counts of this clonotype. The chain is built from TRBV28 and TRBJ2-5; 7 bases map to TRBD2. The CDR3 contains 17 residues. V lost 5 bases to trimming and J lost 2 bases; unmatched junction nucleotides: 14. Germline V gives CDR1 MDHEN, CDR2 SYDVKM. In DNA, the CDR3 is TGTGCCAGCAGTCCCTCCTGGGCGGGAGTAATACAAGAGACCCAGTACTTC. Amino acids: CASSPSWAGVIQETQYF.

This clonotype is labeled as medium-sized (0.01 to 0.1%). This chain connects TRBV7-6 to TRBJ2-1, with D possibly being TRBD1 or TRBD2 (5 bases each). Germline V CDR1 and CDR2: SGHVS, FNYEAQ. The CDR3 has 17 residues. V was clipped by 4 bases and J by 0 bases, with 16 bases between them. CDR3 sequence reads: CASSSRGDTISYNEQFF. The DNA for the CDR3 is TGTGCCAGCAGCTCCAGAGGGGATACCATCTCCTACAATGAGCAGTTCTTC.

This clonotype rates as medium-sized (0.01 to 0.1%). The chain employs TRBV2 and TRBJ1-1; D is undetermined. There are 11 residues in the CDR3. Trimming pared 5 bases from V and 10 bases from J, leaving 11 bases between. The germline gives CDR1 SNHLY, CDR2 FYNNEI. CDR3 sequence (DNA): TGTGCCAGCAGTCCGATGTCGGGAGCTTTCTTT. Its translation: CASSPMSGAFF. The variable domain in full, completed from reference TRBV2 and TRBJ1-1, reads EPEVTQTPSHQVTQMGQEVILRCVPISNHLYFYWYRQILGQKVEFLVSFYNNEISEKSEIFDDQFSVERPDGSNFTLKIRSTKLEDSAMYFCASSPMSGAFFGQGTRLTVV.

The table lists this clonotype with many counts. The genes are TRBV24-1 and TRBJ1-1; 7 bases map to TRBD1. V trimming: 2 bases; J trimming: 6 bases; junction bases outside the gene matches: 2. This CDR3 comprises 13 residues. Germline V lookup: CDR1 KGHDR, CDR2 SFDVKD. The CDR3 sequence is CATSDWQGAEAFF. CDR3 in DNA: TGTGCCACCAGTGATTGGCAGGGGGCTGAAGCTTTCTTT.

The chain carries TRBV2 and TRBJ2-7, with D unresolved. V lost 5 bases to trimming and J lost 3 bases, with 14 bases between them. Germline assignment: CDR1 SNHLY and CDR2 FYNNEI. The CDR3 has 14 amino acids. CDR3 loop: CASSFSGTGYEQYF. Written as DNA, the CDR3 is TGTGCCAGCAGTTTTTCCGGAACCGGCTACGAGCAGTACTTC.

The table lists this clonotype with many counts. V is TRBV30 and J is TRBJ1-2; D is undetermined. The CDR3 length is 12 residues. V was shortened by 1 base and J by 4 bases, with 7 bases between the two germline ends. The germline CDR1 and CDR2 sequences are GTSNPN and SVGIG (reference sequence). The CDR3 region has the DNA TGTGCCTGGAGTGGTGGGTTCTATGGCTACACCTTC. It translates to CAWSGGFYGYTF.

This clonotype is medium-sized. This rearrangement joins TRBV6-2 or TRBV6-3 to TRBJ2-1, with 8 bases fitting TRBD2. Trimming cost V 6 bases and J 10 bases; bases outside gene matches: 8. CDR3 length: 13 residues. Germline V gene data show CDR1 as MNHEY and CDR2 as SVGEGT. CDR3 bases: TGTGCCAGCAGCACCGGGACTAGTGTCGAGCAGTTCTTC. This gives the protein CASSTGTSVEQFF.

This clonotype counts as medium-sized (0.01 to 0.1%). This chain connects TRBV11-2 to TRBJ1-1, with TRBD1 as a possible D gene (6 bases). V was pared by 5 bases and J by 6 bases, with 10 bases between. CDR1 is SGHAT and CDR2 is FQNNGV in the germline V gene. The CDR3 covers 12 residues. The DNA of the CDR3 is TGTGCCAGCAGCGCACAGGGTGCTGAAGCTTTCTTT. Protein: CASSAQGAEAFF.

This clonotype counts as medium-sized (0.01 to 0.1%). This chain connects TRBV25-1 to TRBJ2-7, with 7 bases matching TRBD2. With 9 bases clipped from V and 2 bases from J, the junction kept 4 bases outside the gene matches. The CDR3 spans 12 residues. Germline V gene lookup returns CDR1 MGHDK and CDR2 SYGVNS. DNA of the CDR3: TGTGCCAGGACGGGACTACCCTACGAGCAGTACGTC. It codes for CARTGLPYEQYV.

This clonotype was counted many times. The rearrangement uses TRBV25-1 and TRBJ2-1; D assignment may be TRBD1 or TRBD2 (5 bases each). The CDR3 consists of 14 residues. Germline V gives CDR1 MGHDK, CDR2 SYGVNS. The V end was cut by 6 bases, the J end by 8 bases, with 17 bases between. This CDR3 is CASSWGWGSDEQFF. The CDR3 DNA follows: TGTGCCAGCAGCTGGGGGTGGGGTTCCGATGAGCAGTTCTTC.

By sample share, this clonotype is medium-sized. The chain links TRBV10-3 to TRBJ2-1; TRBD2 matches 7 bases. The V gene's germline CDR1 is ENHRY and CDR2 SYGVKD. The CDR3 spans 17 residues. V gave up 0 bases and J gave up 0 bases; unmatched junction bases: 5. Here the CDR3 reads CAISESEAGTSYNEQFF. DNA of the CDR3: TGTGCCATCAGTGAGTCCGAAGCGGGAACCTCCTACAATGAGCAGTTCTTC.

This clonotype was counted ten times or more. J is TRBJ2-1 and V is TRBV7-9, with 8 bases aligning to TRBD2. CDR1 and CDR2 (germline): SEHNR, FQNEAQ (reference sequence). V was clipped by 4 bases and J by 4 bases; unmatched bases: 9. The CDR3 has 16 residues. CDR3 residues: CASSSVLAGGYNEQFF. Written as DNA, the CDR3 is TGTGCCAGCAGCTCCGTGCTAGCGGGCGGGTACAATGAGCAGTTCTTC. Full variable domain (remainder filled in from reference TRBV7-9 and TRBJ2-1): DTGVSQNPRHKITKRGQNVTFRCDPISEHNRLYWYRQTLGQGPEFLTYFQNEAQLEKSRLLSDRFSAERPKGSFSTLEIQRTEQGDSAMYLCASSSVLAGGYNEQFFGPGTRLTVL.

The V call is TRBV10-2, the J call TRBJ2-1; D might be TRBD2 (7 bases). The CDR3 is 16 residues long. Per the germline V gene, CDR1 is WSHSY and CDR2 is SAAADI. V dropped 8 bases and J dropped 1 base, with 18 bases sitting between them. The CDR3, as DNA: TGCGCCAGCTCTCGGGTCGAGGGGGGGTCCTACAATGAGCAGTTCTTC. Amino acids: CASSRVEGGSYNEQFF.

This clonotype occurred many times. The chain uses TRBV7-2 and TRBJ2-1; D gene uncertain. The CDR3 length is 14 residues. Trimming cost V 3 bases and J 7 bases, with 13 bases left between them. CDR1 is SGHTA, CDR2 FQGNSA, per germline. CDR3 sequence (DNA): TGTGCCAGCAGCTTTTCCCACTCTTCTAATGAGCAGTTCTTC. Translation: CASSFSHSSNEQFF.

J is TRBJ2-4 and V is TRBV7-9, with no clear D. CDR1 and CDR2 (germline): SEHNR, FQNEAQ (reference sequence). The CDR3 has 14 amino acids. Trimming took 6 bases from V and 0 from J, leaving 9 bases between them. For the CDR3, the DNA is TGTGCCAGCAGTTCCGATTTAGCCAAAAACATTCAGTACTTC. Translating it yields CASSSDLAKNIQYF.

In its sample, this clonotype ranks as medium-sized. The chain links TRBV9 to TRBJ2-5; 7 nucleotides line up with TRBD1. Trimming took 1 base from V and 4 from J; bases not matched to a gene: 4. CDR1 and CDR2 from the germline V gene are SGDLS and YYNGEE. This CDR3 has 14 residues. The CDR3 DNA follows: TGTGCCAGCAGCGTAAAGGGGGCAGGAGAGACCCAGTACTTC. Amino acids: CASSVKGAGETQYF. The variable domain in full, with the rest retrieved from reference TRBV9 and TRBJ2-5, is DSGVTQTPKHLITATGQRVTLRCSPRSGDLSVYWYQQSLDQGLQFLIQYYNGEERAKGNILERFSAQQFPDLHSELNLSSLELGDSALYFCASSVKGAGETQYFGPGTRLLVL.

The chain couples TRBV14 to TRBJ2-5; no firm D call. The germline V gene encodes CDR1 SGHDN and CDR2 FVKESK. Trimming took 5 bases from V and 1 from J, leaving 5 bases between them. This CDR3 comprises 12 residues. Here the CDR3 reads CASSESQETQYF. CDR3 DNA: TGTGCCAGCAGCGAGTCCCAAGAGACCCAGTACTTC.

This clonotype counts as medium-sized (0.01 to 0.1%). This sequence joins TRBV11-1 and TRBJ2-2, with TRBD2 identical over 9 bases. The length of the CDR3 is 16 residues. Germline CDR1 and CDR2: SGHAT and FQDESV (reference sequence). The V and J ends lost 4 bases and 4 bases, in that order; junction bases with no gene match: 7. The CDR3 DNA is TGTGCCAGCAGCTCGGACCTTAGCGGGGGCACCGGGGAGCTGTTTTTT. It translates to CASSSDLSGGTGELFF. The full variable domain, its missing parts supplied by reference TRBV11-1 and TRBJ2-2, is EAEVAQSPRYKITEKSQAVAFWCDPISGHATLYWYRQILGQGPELLVQFQDESVVDDSQLPKDRFSAERLKGVDSTLKIQPAELGDSAMYLCASSSDLSGGTGELFFGEGSRLTVL.

This clonotype has a count of ten or more. The V gene is TRBV2, the J gene TRBJ2-5; 7 bases line up with TRBD1. Unmatched junction bases numbered 12, after V lost 3 bases and J lost 5 bases. The V gene's germline CDR1 is SNHLY and CDR2 FYNNEI. The CDR3 contains 16 residues. CDR3 in DNA: TGTGCCAGCAGTGACCCGACAGGGCCAGTCGAGGAGACCCAGTACTTC. Protein sequence: CASSDPTGPVEETQYF.

This clonotype is medium-sized (0.01 to 0.1%) in the sample. The chain combines TRBV30 with TRBJ2-7; no definite D call. The germline V and J ends were trimmed by 7 bases and 2 bases, with 9 bases remaining between them. Germline V lookup: CDR1 GTSNPN, CDR2 SVGIG (reference sequence). The CDR3 spans 11 residues. CDR3 sequence reads: CASQDAYEQYF. CDR3 DNA sequence: TGTGCCTCCCAGGACGCCTACGAGCAGTACTTC.